This T cell receptor beta chain was identified during a study of cytomegalovirus exposure and HLA in healthy donors. Study context: Unique TCR beta sequences numbering fewer than 130 million came from 150 million to 200 million T cells in an earlier analysis. The study's findings and limits: Indistinguishable V segments such as TRBV6-2 and TRBV6-3 were excluded. Within the data, a cluster of highly shared sequence variants was likely a sequencing artifact.

On this clone: Its antigen is not known.

The germline V and J ends were trimmed by 5 bases and 6 bases, with 14 bases remaining between them. CDR3 length: 13 residues. Germline values: CDR1 MNHNS, CDR2 SASEGT. PCR was performed using 60 Vbeta and 13 Jbeta primers. TCRdb's table, derived via immunoSEQ multiplex PCR, lists solely in-frame clones and lacks some. The table shows approximately 170,000 clones, with more than 70% occurring only once. The origin of this receptor is a male donor in good health and CMV-seronegative. The material sequenced was PBMCs. V and J are TRBV6-1 and TRBJ2-7, with D possibly TRBD2 on 6 matching bases. The CDR3 loop is CASSHGGIGEQYF. The DNA of the CDR3 is TGTGCCAGCAGTCATGGGGGGATCGGCGAGCAGTACTTC.